These 17 T cell receptor beta chains share one sample of origin, sequenced in a study of patients and donors after allogeneic stem cell transplantation. Via MiXCR, TCRdb re-called the RT-PCR reads, giving one row per CDR3 protein. The table records 70,000 to 75,000 distinct CDR3 sequences, about a quarter of them present only once. The sample was blood, either unsorted or a sorted T cell fraction (not recorded which). These receptors were taken from a human donor who was either an allogeneic HSCT recipient or a stem cell or donor lymphocyte infusion donor (not recorded which). It is not recorded whose cells these are; they may come from a transplant donor.

V and J are TRBV29-1 and TRBJ2-2; TRBD1 aligns across 9 bases. With V trimmed by 5 bases and J by 4 bases, 2 bases remained unmatched. Germline V CDR1 and CDR2: SQVTM, ANQGSEA. The CDR3 extends over 13 amino acids. The CDR3 is CSVRDRVTGELFF. Written as DNA, the CDR3 is TGCAGCGTTCGGGACAGGGTCACCGGGGAGCTGTTTTTT.

The rearrangement uses TRBV9 and TRBJ1-1, with D possibly matching TRBD1 (6 bases). Trimming shortened V by 1 base and J by 4 bases, and 11 bases separated the two germline ends. CDR3 length equals 14 residues. Germline V CDR1 and CDR2: SGDLS, YYNGEE. CDR3 sequence (DNA): TGTGCCAGCAGCGTAAGCGGGGGCGGCACTGAAGCTTTCTTT. Residues: CASSVSGGGTEAFF. Based on the CDR3 plus reference TRBV9 and TRBJ1-1, the full variable domain is DSGVTQTPKHLITATGQRVTLRCSPRSGDLSVYWYQQSLDQGLQFLIQYYNGEERAKGNILERFSAQQFPDLHSELNLSSLELGDSALYFCASSVSGGGTEAFFGQGTRLTVV.

This clonotype was counted a single time. A read error is possible here, since a much larger clone lies one base away. V usage is TRBV6-6 and J usage is TRBJ1-1; tentative D call: TRBD1 (6 bases). The V gene's germline CDR1 is MNHNY and CDR2 SVGAGI (reference sequence). The ends were cut back, 5 bases at V and 0 bases at J, with 7 bases in the middle. The length of the CDR3 is 13 residues. CDR3 nucleotides: TGTGCCAGCAGTCGGACAGTGAACACTGAAGCTTTCTTT. It codes for CASSRTVNTEAFF.

In this sample, this clonotype turned up a few times. This chain connects TRBV7-9 to TRBJ2-1; TRBD2 matches 10 bases. This CDR3 is built from 17 residues. Germline CDR1 is SEHNR and CDR2 is FQNEAQ (reference sequence). V shed 5 bases, J shed 5 bases, and the junction held 12 bases outside the gene matches. DNA of the CDR3: TGTGCCAGCAGCCACCTTTATGGGACTAGCGATCACAATGAGCAGTTCTTC. This encodes CASSHLYGTSDHNEQFF. Full variable domain (remainder filled in from reference TRBV7-9 and TRBJ2-1): DTGVSQNPRHKITKRGQNVTFRCDPISEHNRLYWYRQTLGQGPEFLTYFQNEAQLEKSRLLSDRFSAERPKGSFSTLEIQRTEQGDSAMYLCASSHLYGTSDHNEQFFGPGTRLTVL.

The chain couples TRBV12-3 or TRBV12-4 to TRBJ2-2; 8 positions agree with TRBD2. CDR3 size: 15 residues. Germline trimming cut 7 bases from V and 4 bases from J; bases unmatched to any gene: 8. CDR3 DNA sequence: TGTGCCAGCACCCCGGACGGGGGGGGCACCGGGGAGCTGTTTTTT. This codes for CASTPDGGGTGELFF.

The chain links TRBV12-3 or TRBV12-4 to TRBJ2-7, with 13 nucleotides matching TRBD2. The CDR3 sequence is 14 residues long. With V trimmed by 3 bases and J by 5 bases, 1 base remained unmatched. CDR3 coding DNA: TGTGCCAGCAGTTTGACTAGCGGGAGGAACGAGCAGTACTTC. It specifies CASSLTSGRNEQYF.

The chain uses TRBV4-2 and TRBJ1-5; D not resolved. Germline values: CDR1 LGHNA, CDR2 YNFKEQ. The V end was cut by 0 bases, the J end by 7 bases, with 7 bases between. The CDR3 loop spans 13 amino acids. The CDR3 DNA reads TGTGCCAGCAGCCAAGAACAAGGCCAGCCCCAGCATTTT. As protein: CASSQEQGQPQHF.

This chain joins TRBV4-2 and TRBJ1-2; D gene uncertain. Trimming stripped 2 bases from V and 6 bases from J, with 22 bases between. This CDR3 is 17 amino acids long. Germline assignment: CDR1 LGHNA and CDR2 YNFKEQ. CDR3: CASSQNKFGQVHDGYTF. Here the CDR3 DNA reads TGTGCCAGCAGCCAAAACAAGTTCGGCCAGGTCCATGATGGCTACACCTTC.

This clonotype occurred a few times. V and J are TRBV6-6 and TRBJ2-3; 7 bases align to TRBD1. Trimming cost V 4 bases and J 0 bases; bases outside gene matches: 7. This CDR3 contains 16 residues. The V gene's germline CDR1 is MNHNY and CDR2 SVGAGI (reference sequence). This CDR3 is CASSFRQGPSTDTQYF. As DNA, the CDR3 is TGTGCCAGCAGTTTCAGACAGGGACCTAGCACAGATACGCAGTATTTT.

This rearrangement joins TRBV5-1 to TRBJ1-6; maybe TRBD1 (5 bases). In germline, CDR1 is SGHRS, CDR2 YFSETQ. The ends were cut back, 0 bases at V and 10 bases at J, with 14 bases in the middle. The CDR3 length is 15 residues. This chain's CDR3 is CASSLDGGKESPLHF. The CDR3 coding sequence is TGCGCCAGCAGCTTGGATGGGGGAAAGGAGTCACCCCTCCACTTT.

The J gene is TRBJ1-5, the V gene TRBV10-3; 8 bases are a match to TRBD1. The junction had 3 bases not matched to a gene; V was cut back by 5 bases and J by 6 bases. CDR1 is ENHRY and CDR2 is SYGVKD in the germline V gene. The CDR3 is made up of 13 amino acids. This CDR3 is CAISTGGGQPQHF. In nucleotides, the CDR3 is TGTGCCATCAGTACAGGGGGTGGTCAGCCCCAGCATTTT.

This clonotype was counted many times. The chain joins TRBV5-1 to TRBJ1-6, with D perhaps matching TRBD1 (5 bases). This CDR3 spans 15 amino acids. V dropped 5 bases and J dropped 5 bases, with 14 bases sitting between them. Per the germline V gene, CDR1 is SGHRS and CDR2 is YFSETQ. The CDR3 sequence is CASSGSGGNNSPLHF. The CDR3 region has the DNA TGCGCCAGCAGTGGGAGTGGGGGTAATAATTCACCCCTCCACTTT.

The chain is built from TRBV20-1 and TRBJ1-4; D is unresolved. Germline CDR1 and CDR2: DFQATT and SNEGSKA (reference sequence). The CDR3 length is 14 residues. Trimming shortened V by 8 bases and J by 3 bases, and 16 bases separated the two germline ends. The CDR3 bases are TGCAGTATTGAGGCCAGCGCAGCTAATGAAAAACTGTTTTTT. Translated: CSIEASAANEKLFF.

The rearrangement uses TRBV11-2 and TRBJ1-1; TRBD1 agrees at 10 bases. Germline V gene data show CDR1 as SGHAT and CDR2 as FQNNGV. This CDR3 region has 18 residues. Trimming removed 0 bases from V and 7 bases from J; junction bases left unmatched: 14. The CDR3 sequence is CASSLEGTGAVKVIEAFF. DNA for the CDR3: TGTGCCAGCAGCTTAGAGGGGACAGGGGCAGTCAAGGTCATTGAAGCTTTCTTT. Drawing the rest from reference TRBV11-2 and TRBJ1-1, the complete variable domain is EAGVAQSPRYKIIEKRQSVAFWCNPISGHATLYWYQQILGQGPKLLIQFQNNGVVDDSQLPKDRFSAERLKGVDSTLKIQPAKLEDSAVYLCASSLEGTGAVKVIEAFFGQGTRLTVV.

There are many counts of this clonotype. The chain employs TRBV15 and TRBJ2-7; the match to TRBD1 covers 7 bases. This CDR3 comprises 15 residues. V was pared by 2 bases and J by 2 bases, with 6 bases of the junction left unmatched. The germline V gene has CDR1 LNHNV and CDR2 YYDKDF (reference sequence). This CDR3 reads CATSRPDRAPYEQYF. The CDR3 DNA is TGTGCCACCAGCAGACCAGACAGGGCCCCCTACGAGCAGTACTTC.

The chain uses TRBV9 and TRBJ2-7; 8 bases are a match to TRBD1. The length of the CDR3 is 14 residues. CDR1 is SGDLS, CDR2 YYNGEE, per germline. With 3 bases clipped from V and 2 bases from J, the junction kept 4 bases outside the gene matches. CDR3 in DNA: TGTGCCAGCAGCGGGGCGGACAGGGCCTACGAGCAGTACTTC. Residues: CASSGADRAYEQYF.

This clonotype was detected only a few times. The V and J genes are TRBV10-3 and TRBJ2-3; D not certain. This CDR3 spans 13 amino acids. V was clipped by 7 bases and J by 1 base, with 9 bases between them. CDR1 and CDR2 (germline): ENHRY, SYGVKD. This CDR3 is CAINPQGTDTQYF. The DNA for the CDR3 is TGTGCCATCAACCCCCAGGGCACAGATACGCAGTATTTT.